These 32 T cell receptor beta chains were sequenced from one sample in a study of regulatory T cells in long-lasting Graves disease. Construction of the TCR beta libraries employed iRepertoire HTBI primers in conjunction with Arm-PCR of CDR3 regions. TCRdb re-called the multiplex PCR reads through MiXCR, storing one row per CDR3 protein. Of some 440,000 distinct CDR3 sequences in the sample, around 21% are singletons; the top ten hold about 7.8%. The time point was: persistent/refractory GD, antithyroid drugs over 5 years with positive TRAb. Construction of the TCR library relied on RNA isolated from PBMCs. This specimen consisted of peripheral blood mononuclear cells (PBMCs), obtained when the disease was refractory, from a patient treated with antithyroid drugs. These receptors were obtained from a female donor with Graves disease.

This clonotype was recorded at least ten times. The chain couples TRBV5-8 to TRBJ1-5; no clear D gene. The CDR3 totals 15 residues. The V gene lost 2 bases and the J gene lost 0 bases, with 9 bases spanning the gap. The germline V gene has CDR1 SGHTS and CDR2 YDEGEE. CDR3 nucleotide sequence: TGTGCCAGCAGCTTAGGCCAGAGTAGCAATCAGCCCCAGCATTTT. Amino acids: CASSLGQSSNQPQHF. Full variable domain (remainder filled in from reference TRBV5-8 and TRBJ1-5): EAGVTQSPTHLIKTRGQQATLRCSPISGHTSVYWYQQALGLGLQFLLWYDEGEERNRGNFPPRFSGRQFPNYSSELNVNALELEDSALYLCASSLGQSSNQPQHFGDGTRLSIL.

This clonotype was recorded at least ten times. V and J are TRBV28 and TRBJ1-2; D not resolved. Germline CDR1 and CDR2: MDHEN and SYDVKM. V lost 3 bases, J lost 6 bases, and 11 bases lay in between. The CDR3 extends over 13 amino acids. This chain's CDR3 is CASSFLAENGYTF. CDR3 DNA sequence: TGTGCCAGCAGTTTTCTGGCAGAGAATGGCTACACCTTC.

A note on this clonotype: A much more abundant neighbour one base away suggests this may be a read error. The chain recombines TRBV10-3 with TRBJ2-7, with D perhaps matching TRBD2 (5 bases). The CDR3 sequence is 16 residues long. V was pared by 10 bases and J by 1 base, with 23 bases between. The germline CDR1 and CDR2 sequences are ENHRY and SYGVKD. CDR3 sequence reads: CATSDAKRQASYEQYF. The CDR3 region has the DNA TGTGCCACCAGCGATGCTAAGCGGCAGGCGTCCTACGAGCAGTACTTC.

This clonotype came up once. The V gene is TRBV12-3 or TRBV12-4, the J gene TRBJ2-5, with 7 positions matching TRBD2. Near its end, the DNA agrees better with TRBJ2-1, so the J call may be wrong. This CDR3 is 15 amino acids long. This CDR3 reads CASSFGGGGYNEQFF. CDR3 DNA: TGTGCCAGCAGTTTTGGGGGGGGTGGGTACAATGAGCAGTTCTTC.

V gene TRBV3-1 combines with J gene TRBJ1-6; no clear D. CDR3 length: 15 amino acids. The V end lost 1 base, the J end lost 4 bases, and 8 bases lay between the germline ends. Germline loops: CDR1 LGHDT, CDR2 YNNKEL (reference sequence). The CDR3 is CASSQGRGYNSPLHF. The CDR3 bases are TGTGCCAGCAGCCAAGGGCGGGGATATAATTCACCCCTCCACTTT. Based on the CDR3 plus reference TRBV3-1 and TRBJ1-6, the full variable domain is DTAVSQTPKYLVTQMGNDKSIKCEQNLGHDTMYWYKQDSKKFLKIMFSYNNKELIINETVPNRFSPKSPDKAHLNLHINSLELGDSAVYFCASSQGRGYNSPLHFGNGTRLTVT.

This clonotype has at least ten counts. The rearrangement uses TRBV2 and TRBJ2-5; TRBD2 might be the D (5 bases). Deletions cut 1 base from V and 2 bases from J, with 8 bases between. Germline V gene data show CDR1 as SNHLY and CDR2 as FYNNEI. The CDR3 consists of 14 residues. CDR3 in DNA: TGTGCCAGCAGTGAAGAGCGGTATCAAGAGACCCAGTACTTC. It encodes CASSEERYQETQYF.

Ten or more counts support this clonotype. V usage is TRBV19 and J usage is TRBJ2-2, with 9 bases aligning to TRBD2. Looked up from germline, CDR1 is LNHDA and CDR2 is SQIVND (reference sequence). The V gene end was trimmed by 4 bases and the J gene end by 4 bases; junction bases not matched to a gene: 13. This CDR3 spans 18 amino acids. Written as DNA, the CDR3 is TGTGCCAGTAGTACGGCGGATAGCGGGAGCGGTGGCACCGGGGAGCTGTTTTTT. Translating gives CASSTADSGSGGTGELFF.

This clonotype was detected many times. CDR3 sequence: CASSRGETQYF. CDR3 DNA sequence: TGTGCCAGCTCACGGGGAGAGACCCAGTACTTC. V gene TRBV6-1 combines with J gene TRBJ2-5; weak D call: TRBD2 (5 bases). Trimming pared 8 bases from V and 4 bases from J, leaving 8 bases between. Germline V gene sequence: CDR1 MNHNS, CDR2 SASEGT. The CDR3 is 11 residues long.

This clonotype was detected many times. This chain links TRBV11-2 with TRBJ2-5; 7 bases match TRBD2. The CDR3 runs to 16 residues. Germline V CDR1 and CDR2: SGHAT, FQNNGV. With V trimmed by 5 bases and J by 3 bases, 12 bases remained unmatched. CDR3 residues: CASSPLGGMLKETQYF. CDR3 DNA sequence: TGTGCCAGCAGCCCCCTGGGGGGGATGCTGAAAGAGACCCAGTACTTC. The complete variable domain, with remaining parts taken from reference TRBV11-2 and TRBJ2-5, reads EAGVAQSPRYKIIEKRQSVAFWCNPISGHATLYWYQQILGQGPKLLIQFQNNGVVDDSQLPKDRFSAERLKGVDSTLKIQPAKLEDSAVYLCASSPLGGMLKETQYFGPGTRLLVL.

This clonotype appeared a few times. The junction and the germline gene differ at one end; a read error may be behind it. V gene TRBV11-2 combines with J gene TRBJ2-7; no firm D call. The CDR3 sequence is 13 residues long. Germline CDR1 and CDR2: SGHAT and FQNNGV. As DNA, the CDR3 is TGTGCCAGCAACTTAGGCAGAGCTTACGAGCAGTACTTC. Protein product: CASNLGRAYEQYF.

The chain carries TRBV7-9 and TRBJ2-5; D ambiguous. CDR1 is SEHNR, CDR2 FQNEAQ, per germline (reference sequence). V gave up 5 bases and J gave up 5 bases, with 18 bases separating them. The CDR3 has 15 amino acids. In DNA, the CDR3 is TGTGCCAGCAGCCCCGAGACCGGTGTTTGGGAGACCCAGTACTTC. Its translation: CASSPETGVWETQYF.

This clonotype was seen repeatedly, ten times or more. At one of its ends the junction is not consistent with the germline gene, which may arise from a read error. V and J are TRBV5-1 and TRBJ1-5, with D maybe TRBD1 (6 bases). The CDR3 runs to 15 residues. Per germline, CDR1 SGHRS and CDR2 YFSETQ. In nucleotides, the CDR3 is TGTGCCAGCAGCTTAGTCGCAGGGGACAATCAGCCCCAGCATTTT. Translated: CASSLVAGDNQPQHF.

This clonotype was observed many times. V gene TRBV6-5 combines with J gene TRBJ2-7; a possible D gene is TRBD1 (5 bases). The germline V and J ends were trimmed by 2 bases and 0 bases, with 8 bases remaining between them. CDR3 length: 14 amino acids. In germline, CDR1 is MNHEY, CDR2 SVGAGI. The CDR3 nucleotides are TGTGCCAGCAGTTACGCAGGGATCTCCTACGAGCAGTACTTC. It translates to CASSYAGISYEQYF.

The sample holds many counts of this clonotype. The CDR3 nucleotides are TGCAGCGTTAAGACTAGCGTCTCCTACGAGCAGTACTTC. It encodes CSVKTSVSYEQYF. The chain couples TRBV29-1 to TRBJ2-7, with 8 bases matching TRBD2. The germline V gene has CDR1 SQVTM and CDR2 ANQGSEA. V lost 5 bases to trimming and J lost 0 bases; unmatched junction nucleotides: 3. This CDR3 is 13 amino acids long.

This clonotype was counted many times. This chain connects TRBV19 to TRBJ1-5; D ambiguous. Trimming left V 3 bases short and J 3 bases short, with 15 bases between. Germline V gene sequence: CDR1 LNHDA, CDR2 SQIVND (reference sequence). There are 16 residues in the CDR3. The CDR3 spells CASSIRGGVYNQPQHF. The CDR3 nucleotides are TGTGCCAGTAGTATCAGAGGCGGAGTTTACAATCAGCCCCAGCATTTT.

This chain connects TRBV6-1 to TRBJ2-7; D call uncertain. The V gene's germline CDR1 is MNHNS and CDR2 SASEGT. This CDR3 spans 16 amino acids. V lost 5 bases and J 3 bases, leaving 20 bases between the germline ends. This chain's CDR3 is CASSLRTVPNRYEQYF. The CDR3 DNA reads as TGTGCCAGCAGTCTTAGGACCGTCCCTAATCGCTACGAGCAGTACTTC.

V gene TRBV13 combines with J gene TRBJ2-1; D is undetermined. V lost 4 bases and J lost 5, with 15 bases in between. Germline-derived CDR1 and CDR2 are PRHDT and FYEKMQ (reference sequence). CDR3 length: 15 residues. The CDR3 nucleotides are TGTGCCAGCAGCTCCCCCTCGAACGGTGACAATGAGCAGTTCTTC. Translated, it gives CASSSPSNGDNEQFF.

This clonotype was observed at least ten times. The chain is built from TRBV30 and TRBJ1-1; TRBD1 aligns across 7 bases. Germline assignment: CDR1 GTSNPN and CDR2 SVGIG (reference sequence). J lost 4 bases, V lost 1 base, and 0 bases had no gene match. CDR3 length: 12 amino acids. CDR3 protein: CAWSDRGTEAFF. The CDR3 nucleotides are TGTGCCTGGAGTGACAGGGGCACTGAAGCTTTCTTT.

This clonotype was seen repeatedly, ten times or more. The chain's CDR3 is CASSPGQGNDGYTF. CDR3 sequence (DNA): TGCGCCAGCAGCCCGGGACAGGGAAACGATGGCTACACCTTC. The chain links TRBV5-1 to TRBJ1-2, with 9 bases aligning to TRBD1. This CDR3 has 14 residues. Germline V gene lookup returns CDR1 SGHRS and CDR2 YFSETQ. V shed 4 bases, J shed 6 bases, and the junction held 7 bases outside the gene matches.

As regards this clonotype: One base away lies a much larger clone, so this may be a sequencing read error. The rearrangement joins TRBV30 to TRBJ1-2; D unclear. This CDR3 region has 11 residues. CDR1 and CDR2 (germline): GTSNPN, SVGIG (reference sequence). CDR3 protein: CTWTPDYGYTF. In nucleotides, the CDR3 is TGTACCTGGACGCCGGACTATGGCTACACCTTC. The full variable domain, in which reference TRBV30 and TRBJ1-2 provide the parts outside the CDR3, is SQTIHQWPATLVQPVGSPLSLECTVEGTSNPNLYWYRQAAGRGLQLLFYSVGIGQISSEVPQNLSASRPQDRQFILSSKKLLLSDSGFYLCTWTPDYGYTFGSGTRLTVV.

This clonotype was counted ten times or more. CDR3 loop: CASSYRHRGEETQYF. CDR3 DNA sequence: TGTGCCAGCAGTTACCGTCACAGGGGGGAAGAGACCCAGTACTTC. The V gene is TRBV6-5, the J gene TRBJ2-5; TRBD1 matches at 8 bases. The CDR3 consists of 15 residues. V lost 2 bases, J lost 3 bases, and 5 bases stayed unmatched. CDR1 is MNHEY, CDR2 SVGAGI, per germline.

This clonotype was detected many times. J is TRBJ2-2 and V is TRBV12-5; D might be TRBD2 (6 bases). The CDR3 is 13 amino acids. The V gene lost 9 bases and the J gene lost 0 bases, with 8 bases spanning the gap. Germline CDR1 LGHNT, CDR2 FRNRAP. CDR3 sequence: CASAGSNTGELFF. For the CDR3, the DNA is TGTGCTAGCGCGGGGTCGAACACCGGGGAGCTGTTTTTT.

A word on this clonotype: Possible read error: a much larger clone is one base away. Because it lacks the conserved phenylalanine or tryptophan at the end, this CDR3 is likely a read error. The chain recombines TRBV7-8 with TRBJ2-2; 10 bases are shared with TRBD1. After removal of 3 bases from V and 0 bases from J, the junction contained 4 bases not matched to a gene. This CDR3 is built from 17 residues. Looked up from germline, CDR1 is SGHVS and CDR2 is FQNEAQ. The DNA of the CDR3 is TGTGCCAGCAGCTTCCCCGGGACAGGGGCGAACACCGGGGAGCTGTTTTCT. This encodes CASSFPGTGANTGELFS.

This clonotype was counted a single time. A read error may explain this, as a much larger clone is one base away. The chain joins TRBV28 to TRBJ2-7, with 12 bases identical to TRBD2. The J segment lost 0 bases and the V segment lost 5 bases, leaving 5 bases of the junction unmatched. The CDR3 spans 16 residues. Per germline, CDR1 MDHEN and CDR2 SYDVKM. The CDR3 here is CASSLGLAGSSYEQYF. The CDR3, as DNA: TGTGCCAGCAGTCTCGGACTAGCGGGGAGCTCCTACGAGCAGTACTTC.

CDR3 in DNA: TGTGCTAGTGGTTTGGTACTAGCGGGGTCCTACAATGAGCAGTTCTTC. The encoded protein is CASGLVLAGSYNEQFF. The V call is TRBV12-5, the J call TRBJ2-1; 10 positions match TRBD2. This CDR3 is built from 16 residues. Losses at the gene ends were 0 bases for V and 1 base for J; bases not matched to a gene: 0. Germline V gene sequence: CDR1 LGHNT, CDR2 FRNRAP.

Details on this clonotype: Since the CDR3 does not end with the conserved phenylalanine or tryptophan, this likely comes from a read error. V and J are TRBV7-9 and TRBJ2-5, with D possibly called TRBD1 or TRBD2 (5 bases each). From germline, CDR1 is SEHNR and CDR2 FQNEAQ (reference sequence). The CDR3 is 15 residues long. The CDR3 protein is CATSPKGRNQETQYC. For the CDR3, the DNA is TGTGCCACCAGCCCTAAGGGACGGAACCAAGAGACCCAGTACTGC.

CDR3 amino acids: CASSPQVGGGEQYF. CDR3 nucleotide sequence: TGTGCCAGCAGCCCGCAAGTGGGAGGAGGCGAGCAGTACTTC. This rearrangement joins TRBV9 to TRBJ2-7, with D tentatively TRBD2 (6 bases). Germline CDR1 reads SGDLS; CDR2 reads YYNGEE. V lost 4 bases and J lost 6, with 17 bases in between. The CDR3 runs to 14 residues.

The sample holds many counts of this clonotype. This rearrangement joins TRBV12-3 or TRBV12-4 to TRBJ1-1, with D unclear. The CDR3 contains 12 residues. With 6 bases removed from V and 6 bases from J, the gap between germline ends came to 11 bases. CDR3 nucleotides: TGTGCCAGCAGCCTAGGTTTCGCTGAAGCTTTCTTT. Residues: CASSLGFAEAFF.

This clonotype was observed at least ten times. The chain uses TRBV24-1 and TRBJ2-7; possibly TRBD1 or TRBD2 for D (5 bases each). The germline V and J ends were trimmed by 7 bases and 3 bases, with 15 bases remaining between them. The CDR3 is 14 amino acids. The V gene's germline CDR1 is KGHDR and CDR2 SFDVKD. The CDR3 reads CATSPGRGFYEQYF. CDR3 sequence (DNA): TGTGCCACCAGCCCGGGACGGGGCTTCTACGAGCAGTACTTC.

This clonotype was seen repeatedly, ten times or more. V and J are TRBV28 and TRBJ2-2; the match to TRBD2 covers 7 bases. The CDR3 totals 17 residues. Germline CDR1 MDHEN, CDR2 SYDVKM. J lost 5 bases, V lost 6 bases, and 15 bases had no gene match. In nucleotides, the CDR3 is TGTGCCAGCAGCGCCAAGCCTAGCGGAATTCAAACCGGGGAGCTGTTTTTT. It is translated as CASSAKPSGIQTGELFF.

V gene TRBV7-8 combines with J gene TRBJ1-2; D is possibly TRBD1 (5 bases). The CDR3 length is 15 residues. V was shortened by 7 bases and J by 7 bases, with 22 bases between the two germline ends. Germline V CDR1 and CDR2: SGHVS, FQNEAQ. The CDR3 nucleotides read TGTGCCAGCACCCGAGCCAGGGACGGTTCGGGTGGCTACACCTTC. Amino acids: CASTRARDGSGGYTF.

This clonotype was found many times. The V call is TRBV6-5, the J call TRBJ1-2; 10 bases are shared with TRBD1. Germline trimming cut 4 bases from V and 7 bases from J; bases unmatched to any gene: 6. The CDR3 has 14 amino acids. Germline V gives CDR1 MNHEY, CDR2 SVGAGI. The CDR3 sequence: CASSFLRDRGGYTF. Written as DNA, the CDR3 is TGTGCCAGCAGTTTCCTCCGGGACAGGGGTGGCTACACCTTC.